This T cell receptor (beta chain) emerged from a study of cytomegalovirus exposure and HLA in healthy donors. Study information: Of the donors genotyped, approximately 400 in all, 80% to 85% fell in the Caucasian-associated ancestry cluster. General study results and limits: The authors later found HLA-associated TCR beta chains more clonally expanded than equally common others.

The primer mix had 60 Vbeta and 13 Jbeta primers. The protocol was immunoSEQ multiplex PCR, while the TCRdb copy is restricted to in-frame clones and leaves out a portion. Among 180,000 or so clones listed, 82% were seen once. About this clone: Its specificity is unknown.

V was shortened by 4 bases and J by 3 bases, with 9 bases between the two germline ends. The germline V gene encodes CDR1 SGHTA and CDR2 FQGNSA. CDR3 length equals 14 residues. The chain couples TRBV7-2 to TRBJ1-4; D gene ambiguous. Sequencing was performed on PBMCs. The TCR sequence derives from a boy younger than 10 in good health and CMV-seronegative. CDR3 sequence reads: CASSSGGPNEKLFF. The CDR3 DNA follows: TGTGCCAGCAGCTCGGGCGGGCCTAATGAAAAACTGTTTTTT.